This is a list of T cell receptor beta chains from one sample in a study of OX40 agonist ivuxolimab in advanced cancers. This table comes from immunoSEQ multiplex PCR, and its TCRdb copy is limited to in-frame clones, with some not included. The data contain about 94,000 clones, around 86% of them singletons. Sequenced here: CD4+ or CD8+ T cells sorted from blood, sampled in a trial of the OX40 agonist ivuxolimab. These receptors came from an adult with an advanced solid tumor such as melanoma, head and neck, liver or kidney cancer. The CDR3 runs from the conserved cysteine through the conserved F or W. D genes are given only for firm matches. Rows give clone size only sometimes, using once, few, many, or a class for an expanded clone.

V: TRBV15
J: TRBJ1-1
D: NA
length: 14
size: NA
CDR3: CATSRGGSNTEAFF
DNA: TGTGCCACCAGCAGAGGGGGCTCGAACACTGAAGCTTTCTTT

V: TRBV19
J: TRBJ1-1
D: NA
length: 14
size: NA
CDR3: CASSPLGGNTEAFF
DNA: TGTGCCAGTAGTCCCTTAGGGGGAAACACTGAAGCTTTCTTT

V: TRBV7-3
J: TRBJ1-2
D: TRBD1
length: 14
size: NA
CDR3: CASSATGTGAGYTF
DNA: TGTGCCAGCAGCGCCACCGGGACAGGGGCTGGCTACACCTTC

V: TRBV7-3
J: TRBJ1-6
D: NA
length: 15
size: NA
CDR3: CASSAQGGRNSPLHF
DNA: TGTGCCAGCAGCGCGCAGGGAGGGCGTAATTCACCCCTCCACTTT

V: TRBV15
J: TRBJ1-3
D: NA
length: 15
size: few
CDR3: CATSRESLAGNTIYF
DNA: TGTGCCACCAGCAGAGAATCGCTTGCGGGAAACACCATATATTTT

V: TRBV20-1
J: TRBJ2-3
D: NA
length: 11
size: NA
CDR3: CSARGTDTQYF
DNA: TGCAGTGCGAGGGGCACAGATACGCAGTATTTT

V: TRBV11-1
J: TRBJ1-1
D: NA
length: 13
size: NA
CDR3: CASSRTENTEAFF
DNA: TGTGCCAGCAGCCGGACGGAGAACACTGAAGCTTTCTTT

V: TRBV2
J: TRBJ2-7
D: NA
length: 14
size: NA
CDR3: CASSEAGFSYEQYF
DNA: TGTGCCAGCAGTGAAGCGGGTTTCTCCTACGAGCAGTACTTC

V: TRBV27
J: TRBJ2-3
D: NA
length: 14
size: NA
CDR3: CASKLGGGTDTQYF
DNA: TGTGCCAGTAAGTTGGGCGGGGGCACAGATACGCAGTATTTT

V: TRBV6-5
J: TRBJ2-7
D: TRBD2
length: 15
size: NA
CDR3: CASSYTTALGGEQYF
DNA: TGTGCCAGCAGTTACACAACAGCCCTGGGGGGGGAGCAGTACTTC

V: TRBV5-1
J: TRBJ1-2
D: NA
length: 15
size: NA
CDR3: CASSLEGKREHGYTF
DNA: TGCGCCAGCAGCTTGGAAGGTAAAAGAGAGCATGGCTACACCTTC

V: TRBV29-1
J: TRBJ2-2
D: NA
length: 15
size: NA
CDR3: CSVATGTANTGELFF
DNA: TGCAGCGTAGCGACCGGGACGGCGAACACCGGGGAGCTGTTTTTT

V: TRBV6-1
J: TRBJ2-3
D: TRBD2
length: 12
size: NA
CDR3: CASSGEGYTQYF
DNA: TGTGCCAGCAGTGGGGAGGGTTATACGCAGTATTTT

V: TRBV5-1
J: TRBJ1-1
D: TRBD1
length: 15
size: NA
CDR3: CASSVQGVGNTEAFF
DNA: TGCGCCAGCAGCGTACAGGGGGTGGGGAACACTGAAGCTTTCTTT

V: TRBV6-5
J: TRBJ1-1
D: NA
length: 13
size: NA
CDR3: CASSYGGNTEAFF
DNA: TGTGCCAGCAGCTACGGGGGAAACACTGAAGCTTTCTTT

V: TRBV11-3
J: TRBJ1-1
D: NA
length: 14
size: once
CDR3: CASSLRGLNTEAFF
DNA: TGTGCCAGCAGCTTAAGGGGCTTGAACACTGAAGCTTTCTTT

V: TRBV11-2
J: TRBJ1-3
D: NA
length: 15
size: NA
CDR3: CASSLQGLFGNTIYF
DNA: TGTGCCAGCAGCTTACAGGGTCTCTTTGGAAACACCATATATTTT

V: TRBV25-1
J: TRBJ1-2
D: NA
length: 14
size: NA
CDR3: CASSKAGVDYGYTF
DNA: TGTGCCAGCAGTAAGGCAGGGGTAGACTATGGCTACACCTTC

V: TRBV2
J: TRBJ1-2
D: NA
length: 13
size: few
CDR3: CASSDRGNYGYTF
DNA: TGTGCCAGCAGTGATCGGGGGAACTATGGCTACACCTTC

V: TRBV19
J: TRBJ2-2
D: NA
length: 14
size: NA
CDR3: CASSHPANTGELFF
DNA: TGTGCCAGTAGTCACCCCGCGAACACCGGGGAGCTGTTTTTT

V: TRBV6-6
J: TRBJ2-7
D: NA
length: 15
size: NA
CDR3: CASRGSGDSSYEQYF
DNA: TGTGCCAGCAGGGGTAGCGGGGACAGCTCCTACGAGCAGTACTTC

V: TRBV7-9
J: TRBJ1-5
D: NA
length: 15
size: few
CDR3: CASSSEPTGNQPQHF
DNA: TGTGCCAGCAGCTCCGAACCAACAGGGAACCAGCCCCAGCATTTT

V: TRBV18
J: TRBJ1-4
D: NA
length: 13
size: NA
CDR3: CASSPSRGEKLFF
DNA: TGTGCCAGCTCACCGTCGAGGGGTGAAAAACTGTTTTTT

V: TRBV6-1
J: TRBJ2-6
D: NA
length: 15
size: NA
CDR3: CASSEGRAGANVLTF
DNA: TGTGCCAGCAGTGAAGGCAGGGCGGGGGCCAACGTCCTGACTTTC

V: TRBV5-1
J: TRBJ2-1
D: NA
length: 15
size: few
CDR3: CASSALGAQYNEQFF
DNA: TGCGCCAGCAGCGCCCTGGGGGCTCAATACAATGAGCAGTTCTTC

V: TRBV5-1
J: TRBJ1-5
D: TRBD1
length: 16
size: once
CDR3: CASSLGDRGGNQPQHF
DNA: TGCGCCAGCAGCTTGGGGGACAGGGGCGGCAATCAGCCCCAGCATTTT

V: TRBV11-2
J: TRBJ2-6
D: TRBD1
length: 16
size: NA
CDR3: CASSPSGGAGANVLTF
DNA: TGTGCCAGCAGCCCCTCAGGGGGCGCTGGGGCCAACGTCCTGACTTTC

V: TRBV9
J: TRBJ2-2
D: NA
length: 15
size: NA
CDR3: CASSVDQARTGELFF
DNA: TGTGCCAGCAGCGTAGATCAGGCTCGCACCGGGGAGCTGTTTTTT

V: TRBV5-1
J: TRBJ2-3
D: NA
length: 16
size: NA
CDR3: CASSLVAGFGTDTQYF
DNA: TGCGCCAGCAGCTTGGTTGCGGGGTTCGGCACAGATACGCAGTATTTT

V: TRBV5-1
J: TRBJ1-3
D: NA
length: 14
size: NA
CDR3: CASNLGSSGNTIYF
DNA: TGCGCCAGCAACCTGGGATCCTCTGGAAACACCATATATTTT

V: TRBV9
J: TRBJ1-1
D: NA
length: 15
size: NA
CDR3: CASSGAAGLNTEAFF
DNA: TGTGCCAGCAGCGGGGCTGCGGGGCTGAACACTGAAGCTTTCTTT

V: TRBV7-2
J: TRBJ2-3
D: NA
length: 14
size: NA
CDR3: CASSTRPSTDTQYF
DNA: TGTGCCAGCAGCACCCGCCCGAGCACAGATACGCAGTATTTT

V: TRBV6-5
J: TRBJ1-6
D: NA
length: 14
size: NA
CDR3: CASSLNRVNSPLHF
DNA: TGTGCCAGCAGTCTCAACAGGGTCAATTCACCCCTCCACTTT

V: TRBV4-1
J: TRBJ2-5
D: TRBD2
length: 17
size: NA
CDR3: CASSRTSGGTYQETQYF
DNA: TGCGCCAGCAGCCGGACTAGCGGGGGGACCTACCAAGAGACCCAGTACTTC

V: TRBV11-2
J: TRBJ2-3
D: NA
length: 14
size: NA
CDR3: CASSLLQGTDTQYF
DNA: TGTGCCAGCAGCTTATTACAGGGCACAGATACGCAGTATTTT

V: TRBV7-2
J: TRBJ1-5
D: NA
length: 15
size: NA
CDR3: CASSPGGLGNQPQHF
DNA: TGTGCCAGCAGCCCCGGGGGCTTAGGAAATCAGCCCCAGCATTTT

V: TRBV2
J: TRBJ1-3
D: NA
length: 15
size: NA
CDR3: CASSFGGRLGNTIYF
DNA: TGTGCCAGCAGTTTCGGGGGGCGCTTGGGAAACACCATATATTTT

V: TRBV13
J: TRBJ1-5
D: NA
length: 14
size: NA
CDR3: CASSLEASNQPQHF
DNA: TGTGCCAGCAGCTTAGAAGCTAGCAATCAGCCCCAGCATTTT

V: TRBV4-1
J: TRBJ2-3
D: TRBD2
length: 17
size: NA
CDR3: CASSPTGTSGVTDTQYF
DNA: TGCGCCAGCAGCCCTACCGGGACTAGCGGGGTGACAGATACGCAGTATTTT

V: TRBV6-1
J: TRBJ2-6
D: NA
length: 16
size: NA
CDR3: CASSVTGSSGANVLTF
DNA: TGTGCCAGCAGTGTCACGGGAAGCTCTGGGGCCAACGTCCTGACTTTC

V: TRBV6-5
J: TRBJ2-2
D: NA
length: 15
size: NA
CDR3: CASSYGQLNGGELFF
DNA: TGTGCCAGCAGTTACGGGCAGCTGAACGGCGGGGAGCTGTTTTTT

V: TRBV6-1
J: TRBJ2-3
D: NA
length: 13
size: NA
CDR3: CASSPGGGDTQYF
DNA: TGTGCCAGCAGTCCGGGGGGCGGAGATACGCAGTATTTT

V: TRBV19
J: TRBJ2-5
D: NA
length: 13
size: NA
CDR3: CASSIVGLETQYF
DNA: TGTGCCAGTAGTATAGTCGGTCTGGAGACCCAGTACTTC

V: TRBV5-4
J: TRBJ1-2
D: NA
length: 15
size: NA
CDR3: CASSFMSGTNYGYTF
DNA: TGTGCCAGCAGCTTTATGTCGGGAACTAACTATGGCTACACCTTC

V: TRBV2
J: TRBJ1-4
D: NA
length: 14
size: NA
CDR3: CASSESTTNEKLFF
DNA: TGTGCCAGCAGTGAAAGTACAACTAATGAAAAACTGTTTTTT